This T cell receptor (beta chain) derives from a study of T-cell reconstitution after alpha-beta-depleted transplantation in children. Unique molecular identifiers were built into the TCRbeta library. TCRdb passed the PCR reads through MiXCR, listing each CDR3 protein once. The sample contains fewer than 750,000 distinct CDR3 sequences, about 23% of which appear only once. This clonotype was seen ten or more times. Its target is not known. General study results and limits: Some patients' high day-60 TCRbeta diversity was traced to surviving recipient T cells and thymic progenitors. One year after transplant, T-cell counts and diversity came mostly from newly produced T cells.

The J segment lost 1 base and the V segment lost 3 bases, leaving 3 bases of the junction unmatched. The CDR3 consists of 15 residues. The germline CDR1 and CDR2 sequences are SGHVS and FQNEAQ. Source: PBMCs, mostly from graft donor cells, taken 360 days after TCRalphabeta/CD19-depleted stem cell transplant. This TCR came from a boy under two years old who had a stem cell transplant for acute myeloid leukemia, so the T cells may come from the graft donor. The V call is TRBV7-8, the J call TRBJ2-3; 8 bases agree with TRBD1. CDR3 nucleotides: TGTGCCAGCAGCTTGACAGGGGCCCGCACAGATACGCAGTATTTT. Protein: CASSLTGARTDTQYF.